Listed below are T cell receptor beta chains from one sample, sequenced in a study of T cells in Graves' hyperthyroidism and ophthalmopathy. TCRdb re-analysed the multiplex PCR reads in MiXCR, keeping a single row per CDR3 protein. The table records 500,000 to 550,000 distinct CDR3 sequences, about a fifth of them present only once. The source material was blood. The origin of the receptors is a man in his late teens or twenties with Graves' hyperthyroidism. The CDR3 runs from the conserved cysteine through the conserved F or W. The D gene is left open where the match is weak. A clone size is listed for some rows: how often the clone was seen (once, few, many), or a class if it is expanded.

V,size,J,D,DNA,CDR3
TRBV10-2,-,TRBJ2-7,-,TGCGCCAGCAGTGAGTCTTGGCCCTCCTACGAGCAGTACTTC,CASSESWPSYEQYF
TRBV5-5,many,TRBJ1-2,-,TGTGCCAGCAGCGCTAGCGGGACCTATGGCTACACCTTC,CASSASGTYGYTF
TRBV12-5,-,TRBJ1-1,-,TGTGCTAGTGGTTTGTCTCCCCCCATGAACACTGAAGCTTTCTTT,CASGLSPPMNTEAFF
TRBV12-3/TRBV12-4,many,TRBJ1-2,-,TGTGCCAGCAGTACCTCGGCGGGGCTTCATGGCTACACCTTC,CASSTSAGLHGYTF
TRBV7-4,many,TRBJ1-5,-,TGTGCCAGCAGCTTCCCCCGAGATTCCCCCTTTTATAGCAATCAGCCCCAGCATTTT,CASSFPRDSPFYSNQPQHF
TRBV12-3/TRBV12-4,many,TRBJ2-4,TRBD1,TGTGCCAGCAGTTTAACAGGGGGCGCCAAAAACATTCAGTACTTC,CASSLTGGAKNIQYF
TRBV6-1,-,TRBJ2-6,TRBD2,TGTGCCAGCAGTCCCAGCGGGAGCTCTGGGGCCAACGTCCTGACTTTC,CASSPSGSSGANVLTF
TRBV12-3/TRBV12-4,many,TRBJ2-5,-,TGTGCCAGCAGTTCCCGGGACTGGGGTGATGAGACCCAGTACTTC,CASSSRDWGDETQYF
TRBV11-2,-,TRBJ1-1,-,TGTGCCAGCAGCCCCCGGGGGGGGATCAGGAACACTGAAGCTTTCTTT,CASSPRGGIRNTEAFF
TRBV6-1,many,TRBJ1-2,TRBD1,TGTGCCAGCAGCCGGGACAGCGCGAGCTACACCTTC,CASSRDSASYTF
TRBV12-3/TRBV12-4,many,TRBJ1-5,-,TGTGCCAGCAGTTTCTCGGGTAACTTCTTCCAGCCCCAGCATTTT,CASSFSGNFFQPQHF
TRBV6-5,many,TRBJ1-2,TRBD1,TGTGCCAGCGCGGAGGGACAGGGGCTCTATGGCTACACCTTC,CASAEGQGLYGYTF
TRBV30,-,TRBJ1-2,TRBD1,TGTGCCTGGACCCTCTACTCGACAGGGCTGGATGGCTACACCTTC,CAWTLYSTGLDGYTF
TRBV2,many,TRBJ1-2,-,TGTGCCAGCAGTCTCGGGACGGTCTATGGCTACACCTTC,CASSLGTVYGYTF
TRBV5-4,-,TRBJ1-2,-,TGTGCCAGCAGCTCCGGAGCATGGGGAGGCGGCTACACCTTC,CASSSGAWGGGYTF
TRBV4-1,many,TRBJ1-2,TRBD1,TGCGCCAGCAGCCAACCCCGACAGGGAGGTAACTATGGCTACACCTTC,CASSQPRQGGNYGYTF
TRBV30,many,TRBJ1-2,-,TGTGCCTGGGGAAGAGGACTTGACTATGGCTACACCTTC,CAWGRGLDYGYTF
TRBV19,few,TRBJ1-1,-,TGTGCCAGTAGTACGGCGGACAATAGTTGGACTGAAGCTTTCTTT,CASSTADNSWTEAFF
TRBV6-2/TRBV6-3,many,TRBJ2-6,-,TGTGCCAGCAGTTTAGCTGGGGCCAACGTCCTGACTTTC,CASSLAGANVLTF
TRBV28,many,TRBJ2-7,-,TGTGCCAGCGGTTATGGACCTTACGAGCAGTACTTC,CASGYGPYEQYF
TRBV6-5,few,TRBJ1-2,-,TGTGCCAGCAGTTACTTTCCCGGGACCAATGGCTACACCTTC,CASSYFPGTNGYTF
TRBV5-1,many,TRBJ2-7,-,TGCGCCAGCAGCGAAACGGACAGCTCCTACGAGCAGTACTTC,CASSETDSSYEQYF
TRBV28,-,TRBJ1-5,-,TGTGCCAGCAAACAGCTGGGATGGCCCCAGCATTTT,CASKQLGWPQHF
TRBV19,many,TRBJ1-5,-,TGTGCCAGTAGTATTCCGGCCGCGCGGGTTCAGCCCCAGCATTTT,CASSIPAARVQPQHF
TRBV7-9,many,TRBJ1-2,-,TGTGCCAGCAGTTATGGACCTAAAGAGGCTAACTATGGCTACACCTTC,CASSYGPKEANYGYTF
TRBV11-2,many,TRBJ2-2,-,TGTGCCAGCAGCTTAGGTTTCTTCCCGGAGGGACCCGGGGAGCTGTTTTTT,CASSLGFFPEGPGELFF
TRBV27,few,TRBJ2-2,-,TGTGCCAGCAGCAAACGGTGGGGGGGCGAAGGCGGGGAGCTGTTTTTT,CASSKRWGGEGGELFF
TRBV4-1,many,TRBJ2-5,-,TGCGCCAGCAGCCAAGGGAGGGGCGGGGAGACCCAGTACTTC,CASSQGRGGETQYF
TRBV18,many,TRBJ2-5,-,TGTGCCAGCTCGAACGTCCAAGAGACCCAGTACTTC,CASSNVQETQYF
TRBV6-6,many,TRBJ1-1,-,TGTGCCAGCAGTCCGGGGAGTAACACTGAAGCTTTCTTT,CASSPGSNTEAFF
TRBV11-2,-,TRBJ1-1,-,TGTGCCAGCAGCTCCCCGCCTCTCACCCCTAGTACTGCTGCTTTCTTT,CASSSPPLTPSTAAFF
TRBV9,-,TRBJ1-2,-,TGTGCCAGCAGCGTAGATGGGTTAGCAGCTAACTATGGCTACACCTTC,CASSVDGLAANYGYTF
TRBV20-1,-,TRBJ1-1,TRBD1,TGCAGTGCTAGCCCCCCCACAGGGGGCTGGATTATGAACACTGAAGCTTTCTTT,CSASPPTGGWIMNTEAFF
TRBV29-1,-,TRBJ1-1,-,TGCAGCGTTGGGATGGCAGGACACGGGCCTGAAGCTTTCTTT,CSVGMAGHGPEAFF
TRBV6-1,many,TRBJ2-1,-,TGTGCCAGCAGTGAACTACAGGAGTACAATGAGCAGTTCTTC,CASSELQEYNEQFF
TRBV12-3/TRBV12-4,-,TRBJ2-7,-,TGTGCCAGCAGTCCGACGGAGATCACCTACGAGCAGTACTTC,CASSPTEITYEQYF
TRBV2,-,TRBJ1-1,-,TGTGCCAGCAGCGATAGGACAGTGTGGTACACTGAAGCTTTCTTT,CASSDRTVWYTEAFF
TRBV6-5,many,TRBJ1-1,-,TGTGCCAGCACTACAGAGTATCTAACTGAAGCTTTCTTT,CASTTEYLTEAFF
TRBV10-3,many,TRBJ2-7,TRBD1,TGTGCCATCAGTGAGTGGGACAGGGGGACCTACGAGCAGTACTTC,CAISEWDRGTYEQYF
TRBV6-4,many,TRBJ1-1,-,TGTGCCAGCAGAAGGGGAAGGGCCTCGGACATGAACACTGAAGCTTTCTTT,CASRRGRASDMNTEAFF
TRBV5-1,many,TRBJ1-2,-,TGCGCCAGCAGCTTGGCCGCGGGGGCGGTTGGCTACACCTTC,CASSLAAGAVGYTF
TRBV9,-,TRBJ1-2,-,TGTGCCAGCAGCGTAGACGGGACCGGGGGTGTCTATGGCTACACCTTC,CASSVDGTGGVYGYTF
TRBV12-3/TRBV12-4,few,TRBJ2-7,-,TGTGCCAGCAGTCTCTTTTACGGGACTCCAGGCTACGAGCAGTACTTC,CASSLFYGTPGYEQYF
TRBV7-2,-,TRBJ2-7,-,TGTGCCAGCAGCTTAAGGAGAGTCTACGAGCAGTACTTC,CASSLRRVYEQYF
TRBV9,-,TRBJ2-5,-,TGTGCCAGCAGCGTAGCAATCGTAGGGGAACAAGAGACCCAGTACTTC,CASSVAIVGEQETQYF
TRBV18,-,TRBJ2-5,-,TGTGCCAGCTCACACTTCAGGCAGGAACAAGAGACCCAGTACTTC,CASSHFRQEQETQYF
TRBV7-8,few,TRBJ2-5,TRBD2,TGTGCCAGCAGAGCGACTAGCGGGGGGAGCCAAGAGGCCCAGTACTTC,CASRATSGGSQEAQYF
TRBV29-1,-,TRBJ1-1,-,TGCAGCGTCCTCTCCTTGAGGAACACTGAAGCTTTCTTT,CSVLSLRNTEAFF
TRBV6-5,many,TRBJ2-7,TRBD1,TGTGCCAGCAGTTCGAGGACAGGGGGGGGGTACGAGCAGTACTTC,CASSSRTGGGYEQYF